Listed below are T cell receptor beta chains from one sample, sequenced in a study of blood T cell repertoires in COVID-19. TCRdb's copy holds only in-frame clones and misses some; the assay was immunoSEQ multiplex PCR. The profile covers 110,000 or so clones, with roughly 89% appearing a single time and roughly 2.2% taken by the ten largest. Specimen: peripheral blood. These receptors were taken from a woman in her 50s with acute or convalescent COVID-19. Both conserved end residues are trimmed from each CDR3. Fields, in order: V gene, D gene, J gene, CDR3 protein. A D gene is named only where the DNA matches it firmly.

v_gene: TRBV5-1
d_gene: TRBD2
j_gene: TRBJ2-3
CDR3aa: ASSLALAGRYTDTQY

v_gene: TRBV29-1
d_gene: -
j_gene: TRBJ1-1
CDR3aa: SVVAEGDKAF

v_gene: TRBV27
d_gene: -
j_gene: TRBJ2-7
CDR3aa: ASSPRAGMHEQY

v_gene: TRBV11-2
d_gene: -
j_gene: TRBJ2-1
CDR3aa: ASSSAGSKYNEQF

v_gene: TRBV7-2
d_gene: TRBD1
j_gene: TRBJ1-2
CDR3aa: ASSLTGGLYGYT

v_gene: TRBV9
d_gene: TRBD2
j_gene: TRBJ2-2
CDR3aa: ASSGLADTGELF

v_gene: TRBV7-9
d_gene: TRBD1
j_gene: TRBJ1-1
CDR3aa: ASSPRTGNTEAF

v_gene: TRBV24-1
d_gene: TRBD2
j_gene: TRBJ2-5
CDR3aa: ATSDLPSGVGETQY

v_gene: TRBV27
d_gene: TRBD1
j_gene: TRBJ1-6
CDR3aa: ASTPRQGSLNSPLH

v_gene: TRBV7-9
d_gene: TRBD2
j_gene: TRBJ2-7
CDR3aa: ASSLHLLAGVSYEQY

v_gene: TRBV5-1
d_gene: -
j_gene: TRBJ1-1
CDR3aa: ASSQETASNTEAF

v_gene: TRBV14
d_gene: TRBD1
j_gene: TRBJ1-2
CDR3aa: ASSQGTGNNYGYT

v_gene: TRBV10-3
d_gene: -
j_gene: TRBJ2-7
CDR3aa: AVGDSNSYEQY

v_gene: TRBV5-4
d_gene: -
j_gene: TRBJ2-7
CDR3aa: ASSLGGRDEQY

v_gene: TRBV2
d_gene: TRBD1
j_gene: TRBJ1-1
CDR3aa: ANRTGAGTEAF

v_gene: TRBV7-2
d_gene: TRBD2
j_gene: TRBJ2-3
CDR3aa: ASSFTPTSPRADTQY

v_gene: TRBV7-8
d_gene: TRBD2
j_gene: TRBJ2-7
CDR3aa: ASSSGLAGPYEQY

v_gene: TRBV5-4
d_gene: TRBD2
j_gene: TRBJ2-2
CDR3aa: ASSPRGGDTGELF

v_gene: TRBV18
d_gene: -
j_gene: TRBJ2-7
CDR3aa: ASSLRASDISYEQY

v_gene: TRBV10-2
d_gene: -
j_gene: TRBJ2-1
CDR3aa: ASSEAVYNEQF

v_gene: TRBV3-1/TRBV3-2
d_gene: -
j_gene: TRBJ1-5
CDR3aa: ASSLQANQPQH

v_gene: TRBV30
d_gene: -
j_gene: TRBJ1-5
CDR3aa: AWSVPGKPQH

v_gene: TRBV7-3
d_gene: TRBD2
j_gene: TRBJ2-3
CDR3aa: ASSLILQRGEKDTQY

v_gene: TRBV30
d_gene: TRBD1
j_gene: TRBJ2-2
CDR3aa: AWSGQATGELF

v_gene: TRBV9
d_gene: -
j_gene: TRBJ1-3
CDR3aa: ASSEGVGNTIY

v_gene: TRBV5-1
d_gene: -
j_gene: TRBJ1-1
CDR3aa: ASSPGQNTEAF

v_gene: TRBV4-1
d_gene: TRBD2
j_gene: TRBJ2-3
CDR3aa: ASSPLMAGGPTDTQY

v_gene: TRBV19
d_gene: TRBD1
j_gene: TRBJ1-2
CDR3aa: ASKAGGTGYGYT

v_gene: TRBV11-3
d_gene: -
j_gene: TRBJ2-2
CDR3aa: ASSFLGGTGELF